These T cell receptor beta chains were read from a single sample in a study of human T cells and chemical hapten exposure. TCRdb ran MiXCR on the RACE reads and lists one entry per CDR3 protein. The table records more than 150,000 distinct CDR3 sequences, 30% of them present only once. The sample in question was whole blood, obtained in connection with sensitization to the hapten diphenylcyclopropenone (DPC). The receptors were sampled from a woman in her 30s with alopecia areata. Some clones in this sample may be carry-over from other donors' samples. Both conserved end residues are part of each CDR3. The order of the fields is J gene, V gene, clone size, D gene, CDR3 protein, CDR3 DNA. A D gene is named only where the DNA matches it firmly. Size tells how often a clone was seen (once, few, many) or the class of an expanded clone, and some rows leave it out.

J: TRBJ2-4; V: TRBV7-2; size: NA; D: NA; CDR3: CASSPRRAENIQYF; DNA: TGTGCCAGCAGCCCACGGCGGGCTGAAAACATTCAGTACTTC
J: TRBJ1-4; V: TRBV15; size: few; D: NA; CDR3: CATSREGLDEKLFF; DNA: TGTGCCACCAGCAGAGAGGGACTGGATGAAAAACTGTTTTTT
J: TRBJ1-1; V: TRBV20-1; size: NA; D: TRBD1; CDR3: CSASYRGTEAFF; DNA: TGCAGTGCTAGTTACAGGGGGACTGAAGCTTTCTTT
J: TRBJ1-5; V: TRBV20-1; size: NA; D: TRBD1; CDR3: CSASKGQGAQPQHF; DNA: TGCAGTGCTAGTAAGGGACAGGGGGCTCAGCCCCAGCATTTT
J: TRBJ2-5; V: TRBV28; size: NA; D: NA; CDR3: CASSRDGRRATYQETQYF; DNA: TGTGCCAGCAGCCGCGATGGCAGGAGGGCAACGTACCAAGAGACCCAGTACTTC
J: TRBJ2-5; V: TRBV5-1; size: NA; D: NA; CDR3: CASSLASVKETQYF; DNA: TGCGCCAGCAGCTTGGCCTCAGTTAAAGAGACCCAGTACTTC
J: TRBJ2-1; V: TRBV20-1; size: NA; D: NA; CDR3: CSARASAPYNEQFF; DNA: TGCAGTGCTAGAGCTAGCGCGCCCTACAATGAGCAGTTCTTC
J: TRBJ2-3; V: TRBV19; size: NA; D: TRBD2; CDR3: CASSTSGGASTDTQYF; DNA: TGTGCCAGTAGTACTAGCGGGGGAGCAAGCACAGATACGCAGTATTTT
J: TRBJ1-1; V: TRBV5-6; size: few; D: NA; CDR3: CASSFPGSTEAFF; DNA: TGTGCCAGCAGCTTCCCGGGTTCCACTGAAGCTTTCTTT
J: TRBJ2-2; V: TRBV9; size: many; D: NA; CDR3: CASAPTLGYTGELFF; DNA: TGTGCCAGCGCCCCGACCTTGGGGTACACCGGGGAGCTGTTTTTT
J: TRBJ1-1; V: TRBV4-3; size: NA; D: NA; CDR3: CASSSEGIGYTEAFF; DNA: TGCGCCAGCAGCAGTGAGGGGATCGGGTACACTGAAGCTTTCTTT
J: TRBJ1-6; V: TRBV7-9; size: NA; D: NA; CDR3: CASSLQADNSPLHF; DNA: TGTGCCAGCAGCTTACAGGCAGATAATTCACCCCTCCACTTT
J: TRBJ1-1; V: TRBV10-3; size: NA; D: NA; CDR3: CAISESMVSPEAFF; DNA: TGTGCCATCAGTGAGTCGATGGTCAGCCCTGAGGCTTTCTTT
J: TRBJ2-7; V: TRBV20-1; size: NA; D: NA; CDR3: CSAITAGDRMSSYEQYF; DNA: TGCAGTGCCATCACCGCCGGGGACCGGATGAGCTCCTACGAGCAGTACTTC
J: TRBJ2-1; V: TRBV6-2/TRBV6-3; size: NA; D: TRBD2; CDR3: CASSFSGGSYNEQFF; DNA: TGTGCCAGCAGCTTTAGCGGGGGCTCCTACAATGAGCAGTTCTTC
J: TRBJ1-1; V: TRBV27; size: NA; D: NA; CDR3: CASSLGWGDEAFF; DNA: TGTGCCAGCAGTTTAGGGTGGGGAGATGAAGCTTTCTTT
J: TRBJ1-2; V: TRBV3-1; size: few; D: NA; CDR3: CASSQGQENYGYTF; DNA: TGTGCCAGCAGCCAAGGTCAGGAGAACTATGGCTACACCTTC
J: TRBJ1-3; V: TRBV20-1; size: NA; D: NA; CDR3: CSARPVGANGNTIYF; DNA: TGCAGTGCTAGACCAGTAGGGGCGAACGGAAACACCATATATTTT
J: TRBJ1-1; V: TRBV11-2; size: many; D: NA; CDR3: CASSPHTMNTEAFF; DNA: TGTGCCAGCAGCCCCCACACCATGAACACTGAAGCTTTCTTT
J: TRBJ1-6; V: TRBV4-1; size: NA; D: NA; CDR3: CASRLNRDKDSPLHF; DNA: TGCGCCAGCAGGCTTAACCGGGACAAAGATTCACCCCTCCACTTT
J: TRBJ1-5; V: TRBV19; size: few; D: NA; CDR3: CASSVRNPGQGNQPQHF; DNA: TGTGCCAGTAGTGTAAGAAATCCGGGACAAGGCAATCAGCCCCAGCATTTT
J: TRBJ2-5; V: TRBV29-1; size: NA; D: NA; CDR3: CSVSPGPRETQYF; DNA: TGCAGCGTTTCACCGGGCCCCCGAGAGACCCAGTACTTC
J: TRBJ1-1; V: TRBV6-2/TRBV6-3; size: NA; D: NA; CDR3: CASSAVPTTEAFF; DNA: TGTGCCAGCAGTGCGGTACCGACCACTGAAGCTTTCTTT
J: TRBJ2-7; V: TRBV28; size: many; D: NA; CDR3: CASSRQDEQYF; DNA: TGTGCCAGCAGTCGGCAAGACGAGCAGTACTTC
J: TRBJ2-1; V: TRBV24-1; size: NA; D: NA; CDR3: CATSDASVSYNEQFF; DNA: TGTGCCACCAGTGATGCTAGCGTCTCCTACAATGAGCAGTTCTTC
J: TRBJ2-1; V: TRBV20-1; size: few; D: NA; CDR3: CSALSYDEQFF; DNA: TGCAGTGCTCTTAGCTACGATGAGCAGTTCTTC
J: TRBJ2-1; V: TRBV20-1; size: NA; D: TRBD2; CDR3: CSAQRLAGEGEQFF; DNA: TGCAGTGCCCAAAGACTAGCGGGAGAGGGAGAGCAGTTCTTC
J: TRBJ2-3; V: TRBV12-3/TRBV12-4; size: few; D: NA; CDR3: CASSRRDLGSDTQYF; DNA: TGTGCCAGCAGCCGACGGGACCTAGGTTCGGATACGCAGTATTTT
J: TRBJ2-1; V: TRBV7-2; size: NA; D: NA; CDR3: CVSTLDNEQFF; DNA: TGTGTCAGCACCCTAGACAATGAGCAGTTCTTC
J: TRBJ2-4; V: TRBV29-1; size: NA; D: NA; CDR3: CSVEDRVGAGSRNIQYF; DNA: TGCAGCGTTGAAGATCGGGTAGGGGCAGGGAGTCGAAACATTCAGTACTTC
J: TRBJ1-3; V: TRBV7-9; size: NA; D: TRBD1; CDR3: CASNSGGTGRTGNTIYF; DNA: TGTGCCAGCAACTCTGGCGGGACAGGGAGGACTGGAAACACCATATATTTT
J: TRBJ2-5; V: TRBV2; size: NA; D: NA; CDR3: CASSEILGQGETQYF; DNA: TGTGCCAGCAGTGAAATCCTCGGGCAGGGGGAGACCCAGTACTTC
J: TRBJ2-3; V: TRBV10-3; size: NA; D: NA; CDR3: CAISDSGGADTQYF; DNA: TGTGCCATCAGTGACTCGGGGGGCGCAGATACGCAGTATTTT
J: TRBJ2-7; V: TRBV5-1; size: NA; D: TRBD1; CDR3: CASSWGRTGADEQYF; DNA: TGCGCCAGCAGCTGGGGACGGACAGGGGCAGACGAGCAGTACTTC
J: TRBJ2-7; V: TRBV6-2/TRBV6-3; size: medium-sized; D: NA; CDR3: CASSYGLADPYYEQYF; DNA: TGTGCCAGCAGTTACGGGTTGGCGGATCCATACTACGAGCAGTACTTC
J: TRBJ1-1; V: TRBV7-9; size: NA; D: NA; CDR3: CASSLMHLIMNTEAFF; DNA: TGTGCCAGCAGCTTAATGCATCTGATAATGAACACTGAAGCTTTCTTT
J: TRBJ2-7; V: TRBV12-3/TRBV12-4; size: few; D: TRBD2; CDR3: CASSSRWGGEYF; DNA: TGTGCCAGCAGTTCCCGATGGGGGGGGGAGTACTTC
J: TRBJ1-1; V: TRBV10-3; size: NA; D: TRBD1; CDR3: CAIRTGIGTEAFF; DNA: TGTGCCATTCGGACAGGGATCGGCACTGAAGCTTTCTTT
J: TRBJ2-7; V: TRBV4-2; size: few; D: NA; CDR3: CASSQERLTYEQYF; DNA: TGTGCCAGCAGCCAAGAGAGGCTGACCTACGAGCAGTACTTC
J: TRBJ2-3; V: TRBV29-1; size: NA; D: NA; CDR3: CSVEDRADTQYF; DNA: TGCAGCGTTGAAGATCGGGCAGATACGCAGTATTTT
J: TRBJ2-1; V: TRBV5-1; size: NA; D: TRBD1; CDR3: CASSFLRDSRYNEQFF; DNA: TGCGCCAGCAGTTTCCTCCGGGACAGCCGCTACAATGAGCAGTTCTTC
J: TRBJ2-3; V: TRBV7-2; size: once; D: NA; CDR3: CASSLWASPDTQYF; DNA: TGTGCCAGCAGCCTCTGGGCCTCGCCGGATACGCAGTATTTT
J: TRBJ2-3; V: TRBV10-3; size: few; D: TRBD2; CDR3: CAISARELGDTQYF; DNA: TGTGCCATCTCAGCGCGGGAGCTAGGAGATACGCAGTATTTT
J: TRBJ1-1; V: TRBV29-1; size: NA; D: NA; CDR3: CSVAQSRNTEAFF; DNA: TGCAGCGTCGCCCAATCGCGTAACACTGAAGCTTTCTTT
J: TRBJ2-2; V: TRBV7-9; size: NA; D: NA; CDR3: CASSSKRTENTGELFF; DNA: TGTGCCAGCAGCTCCAAAAGGACAGAAAACACCGGGGAGCTGTTTTTT